Presented here are 20 T cell receptor beta chains from one specimen sequenced in a study of CD4 and CD8 cells across lung adenocarcinoma regions. MiXCR, run by TCRdb on the PCR reads, gives a single entry per CDR3 protein. The data contain around 27,000 distinct CDR3 sequences, almost 50% of them singletons. The sample was CD8+ T cells from the center of a lung tumor. The receptors were gathered from a male donor with lung adenocarcinoma. The CD4 and CD8 labels of this study may be unreliable.

This clonotype has only a few counts. J is TRBJ2-5 and V is TRBV6-5; 7 positions match TRBD2. Germline V lookup: CDR1 MNHEY, CDR2 SVGAGI. With 0 bases clipped from V and 4 bases from J, the junction kept 5 bases outside the gene matches. The CDR3 length is 15 residues. CDR3 protein: CASSYSRVAGETQYF. For the CDR3, the DNA is TGTGCCAGCAGTTACTCCCGGGTAGCGGGAGAGACCCAGTACTTC.

This clonotype was found a few times. V and J are TRBV24-1 and TRBJ2-1; perhaps TRBD2 as D (6 bases). From germline, CDR1 is KGHDR and CDR2 SFDVKD. V was shortened by 5 bases and J by 9 bases, with 13 bases between the two germline ends. The CDR3 is 13 residues long. CDR3 amino acids: CATSVGGWGEQFF. The DNA of the CDR3 is TGTGCCACCAGTGTTGGAGGGTGGGGTGAGCAGTTCTTC.

This clonotype was picked up many times. V gene TRBV10-3 combines with J gene TRBJ2-7; no reliable D call. Germline-derived CDR1 and CDR2 are ENHRY and SYGVKD. The CDR3 has 13 residues. V lost 0 bases and J lost 3, with 6 bases in between. CDR3 region: CAISESGNYEQYF. CDR3 nucleotide sequence: TGTGCCATCAGTGAGTCAGGGAACTACGAGCAGTACTTC.

This clonotype was seen at least ten times. This CDR3 reads CASSRPGTGTQETQYF. The CDR3 region has the DNA TGCGCCAGCAGCCGCCCCGGGACAGGGACTCAAGAGACCCAGTACTTC. The rearrangement links TRBV4-1 to TRBJ2-5, with 9 bases matching TRBD1. The CDR3 has 16 residues. Germline loops: CDR1 MGHRA, CDR2 YSYEKL. V dropped 4 bases and J dropped 2; count of bases not matched to a gene: 8.

This clonotype was picked up one time. The chain links TRBV6-1 to TRBJ2-3, with D possibly being TRBD1 (6 bases). The V end was cut by 1 base, the J end by 9 bases, with 29 bases between. Per the germline V gene, CDR1 is MNHNS and CDR2 is SASEGT. The CDR3 consists of 19 residues. CDR3 sequence: CASSEGSGAEALSTGTQYF. The CDR3 nucleotides read TGTGCCAGCAGTGAAGGGTCTGGGGCAGAGGCCCTAAGCACAGGGACGCAGTATTTT.

The chain uses TRBV10-1 and TRBJ2-3; 10 bases are a match to TRBD2. With V trimmed by 5 bases and J by 9 bases, 20 bases remained unmatched. Germline values: CDR1 WNHNN, CDR2 SYGVQD (reference sequence). This CDR3 has 18 residues. CDR3 in amino acids: CASSPGRAGGRAKETQYF. CDR3 sequence (DNA): TGCGCCAGCAGTCCAGGGCGAGCGGGAGGGCGGGCGAAAGAGACGCAGTATTTT.

This chain joins TRBV4-1 and TRBJ2-1; either TRBD1 or TRBD2 may fit D (5 bases each). With 4 bases removed from V and 4 bases from J, the gap between germline ends came to 14 bases. Germline CDR1 and CDR2: MGHRA and YSYEKL. There are 15 residues in the CDR3. DNA for the CDR3: TGCGCCAGCAGCCCAGGTGGGGGTTGGTACAATGAGCAGTTCTTC. It codes for CASSPGGGWYNEQFF.

This clonotype appeared many times. The rearrangement links TRBV6-1 to TRBJ2-2; 8 positions agree with TRBD2. The CDR3 has 15 amino acids. Germline V lookup: CDR1 MNHNS, CDR2 SASEGT. V trimming: 2 bases; J trimming: 6 bases; junction bases outside the gene matches: 5. CDR3 residues: CASSEMGLVPGELFF. DNA of the CDR3: TGTGCCAGCAGTGAAATGGGACTAGTTCCCGGGGAGCTGTTTTTT.

In the case of this clonotype: One end of the junction does not line up with germline, which may come from a read error. This chain links TRBV6-1 with TRBJ2-3; possibly TRBD1 for D (6 bases). The CDR3 extends over 12 amino acids. Germline V gene sequence: CDR1 MNHNS, CDR2 SASEGT. CDR3 sequence (DNA): TGTGCCAGCAGGCTGAGGACAGAGGAGCAGTTTTTT. As protein: CASRLRTEEQFF.

The J gene is TRBJ2-1, the V gene TRBV6-1; 10 bases fit TRBD1. The CDR3 has 13 amino acids. V was clipped by 4 bases and J by 8 bases; unmatched bases: 2. CDR1 and CDR2 (germline): MNHNS, SASEGT. CDR3 sequence: CASSAGTGDEQFF. Written as DNA, the CDR3 is TGTGCCAGCAGTGCCGGGACAGGGGATGAGCAGTTCTTC.

Concerning this clonotype: One junction end disagrees with the germline gene, perhaps due to a read error. The rearrangement links TRBV6-1 to TRBJ2-4; D is possibly TRBD1 or TRBD2 (5 bases each). In germline, CDR1 is MNHNS, CDR2 SASEGT. The CDR3 runs 17 residues. The CDR3: CARSGVSGLSAKNMQYF. The CDR3 coding sequence is TGTGCTCGCAGTGGCGTCTCGGGGCTGTCAGCCAAAAACATGCAGTACTTT.

The chain is built from TRBV7-2 and TRBJ2-3; 7 bases line up with TRBD2. The V gene's germline CDR1 is SGHTA and CDR2 FQGNSA. The trim removed 0 bases at V and 6 bases at J, leaving 3 bases unmatched. This CDR3 has 14 residues. CDR3 in amino acids: CASSLAAGYDTQYF. The DNA for the CDR3 is TGTGCCAGCAGCTTAGCAGCGGGGTATGATACGCAGTATTTT.

Within the sample, this clonotype is medium-sized. The chain couples TRBV6-5 to TRBJ2-6; 9 nucleotides match TRBD2. Losses at the gene ends were 4 bases for V and 0 bases for J; bases not matched to a gene: 4. Germline V lookup: CDR1 MNHEY, CDR2 SVGAGI. CDR3 length: 17 residues. This chain's CDR3 is CASSLTSGFSGANVLTF. The CDR3 DNA reads TGTGCCAGCAGTTTGACTAGCGGATTCTCTGGGGCCAACGTCCTGACTTTC.

The chain employs TRBV6-1 and TRBJ2-5; 7 nucleotides line up with TRBD1. Per the germline V gene, CDR1 is MNHNS and CDR2 is SASEGT. J gave up 2 bases and V 9 bases, and 12 bases lay outside the gene matches. This CDR3 is 15 amino acids long. CDR3 region: CARGKGGREQETQYF. CDR3 nucleotides: TGTGCCAGGGGCAAAGGGGGCCGTGAGCAAGAGACCCAGTACTTC.

The table lists this clonotype with a few counts. Here the CDR3 DNA reads TGTGCCAGCATTCCCGAGAGGGGCAGGAGAGATACGCAGTATTTT. Protein product: CASIPERGRRDTQYF. The J gene is TRBJ2-3, the V gene TRBV6-5, with D possibly called TRBD1 or TRBD2 (5 bases each). The CDR3 has 15 residues. In germline, CDR1 is MNHEY, CDR2 SVGAGI. V was trimmed by 7 bases and J by 5 bases, leaving 19 bases between them.

This clonotype was seen a handful of times. This chain joins TRBV2 and TRBJ2-2, with 7 nucleotides matching TRBD1. This CDR3 has 14 residues. The germline V gene has CDR1 SNHLY and CDR2 FYNNEI. V was pared by 6 bases and J by 8 bases, with 9 bases of the junction left unmatched. The CDR3 sequence is CASRGDREVGELFF. The CDR3 DNA follows: TGTGCCAGCAGAGGAGACAGGGAAGTAGGGGAGCTGTTTTTT.

This chain connects TRBV5-4 to TRBJ2-1; the D is unclear. Between the trimmed V and J ends, which lost 4 bases and 8 bases, there was a span of 13 bases. The CDR3 runs 13 residues. CDR1 and CDR2 (germline): SGHNT, YYREEE (reference sequence). Here the CDR3 reads CASSTVVSDEQFF. CDR3 DNA: TGTGCCAGCAGCACCGTAGTATCTGATGAGCAGTTCTTC.

The chain is built from TRBV6-1 and TRBJ2-5; 10 bases are shared with TRBD2. The J call is doubtful: the DNA matches TRBJ2-7 better. Germline V CDR1 and CDR2: MNHNS, SASEGT. CDR3 length: 13 amino acids. This CDR3 reads CASAEREGYEQYF. DNA of the CDR3: TGTGCCAGCGCTGAGCGGGAGGGGTACGAGCAGTACTTC.

The CDR3 DNA reads as TGTGCCAGGAGCTTCCGGCCTGAGGGGACCAATGCGCAGTATTTT. The encoded protein is CARSFRPEGTNAQYF. The chain couples TRBV6-1 to TRBJ2-3, with D tentatively TRBD1 or TRBD2 (5 bases each). Germline V gene lookup returns CDR1 MNHNS and CDR2 SASEGT. This CDR3 region has 15 residues. The V end was cut by 9 bases, the J end by 10 bases, with 26 bases between.

This clonotype was seen many times. This chain uses TRBV6-1 with TRBJ1-1, with 9 positions matching TRBD1. J gave up 0 bases and V 3 bases, and 11 bases lay outside the gene matches. CDR1 is MNHNS, CDR2 SASEGT, per germline. The CDR3 length is 18 residues. The CDR3 DNA reads as TGTGCCAGCAGTGATGGGGGGGGGACAGGGAGGGTGAACACTGAAGCTTTCTTT. Amino acid sequence: CASSDGGGTGRVNTEAFF.